One sample yielded the 3 T cell receptor beta chains listed below, sequenced in a study of blood T cell repertoires in COVID-19. Repertoires were generated with immunoSEQ multiplex PCR, while TCRdb's copy carries only in-frame clones and drops some. The table shows some 120,000 clones, with roughly 84% occurring only once. The specimen was peripheral blood. These receptors were taken from a man between 35 and 55 years old with acute or convalescent COVID-19.

This clone was detected once. V gene TRBV21-1 combines with J gene TRBJ1-2; the D call in the table, TRBD1, was not verified against the DNA. TRBV21-1 is noted as a pseudogene. The CDR3 covers 16 residues. The CDR3 is CASSKDLTGGFYGYTF. In DNA form, the CDR3 reads TGTGCCAGCAGCAAAGATTTGACAGGGGGCTTCTATGGCTACACCTTC.

The chain is built from TRBV21-1 and TRBJ2-2; the table gives TRBD1 as D, unverified against the DNA. TRBV21-1 is a pseudogene segment. The CDR3 is 19 amino acids. CDR3 sequence reads: CASSPHRPEGADNDGELFF. CDR3 sequence (DNA): TGTGCCAGCAGCCCCCACCGCCCTGAGGGGGCGGATAATGACGGGGAGCTGTTTTTT.

In its sample, this clone was seen a few times. The chain carries TRBV27 and TRBJ2-5; 14 nucleotides align to TRBD2. The germline CDR1 and CDR2 sequences are MNHEY and SMNVEV (reference sequence). This CDR3 is 18 amino acids long. The trim removed 3 bases at V and 2 bases at J, leaving 8 bases unmatched. This CDR3 is CASSLKGTSGRRQETQYF. DNA of the CDR3: TGTGCCAGCAGTTTGAAAGGGACTAGCGGGAGAAGACAAGAGACCCAGTACTTC.